This TCR beta chain is drawn from a study of CD8+CD57+ T cells in acquired aplastic anemia. Study at large: The sorted CD4+ and CD8+ cells yielded an average approximately 3.2 ug of DNA. Study-wide points: Between patients and controls, CD8+ Simpson's diversity did not vary significantly.

By flow cytometry, patients selected for sequencing had shown an expansion of CD8+CD57+ cells. Each patient carried a diagnosis of severe acquired aplastic anemia. Patient blood was sampled before any therapy had been received. CDR1 and CDR2 (germline): SQVTM, ANQGSEA. CDR3 length equals 13 residues. Trimming took 6 bases from V and 5 from J; bases not matched to a gene: 8. Template material for TCR beta VDJ and CDR3 profiling consisted of genomic DNA. MiXCR was run by TCRdb on the reads, yielding one entry per CDR3 protein. The profile shows fewer than 200,000 distinct CDR3 sequences, roughly 50% of them singletons. This clonotype was seen ten or more times. Its antigen is as yet unknown.

The specimen was sorted CD4+, CD8+, or CD8+CD57+ T cells (not recorded which) from PBMCs. The sequence came from a human donor with aplastic anemia. This chain uses TRBV29-1 with TRBJ1-1, with 8 bases matching TRBD1. CDR3 protein: CSVVSRGRTEAFF. The CDR3 coding sequence is TGCAGCGTCGTAAGCAGGGGGCGAACTGAAGCTTTCTTT.